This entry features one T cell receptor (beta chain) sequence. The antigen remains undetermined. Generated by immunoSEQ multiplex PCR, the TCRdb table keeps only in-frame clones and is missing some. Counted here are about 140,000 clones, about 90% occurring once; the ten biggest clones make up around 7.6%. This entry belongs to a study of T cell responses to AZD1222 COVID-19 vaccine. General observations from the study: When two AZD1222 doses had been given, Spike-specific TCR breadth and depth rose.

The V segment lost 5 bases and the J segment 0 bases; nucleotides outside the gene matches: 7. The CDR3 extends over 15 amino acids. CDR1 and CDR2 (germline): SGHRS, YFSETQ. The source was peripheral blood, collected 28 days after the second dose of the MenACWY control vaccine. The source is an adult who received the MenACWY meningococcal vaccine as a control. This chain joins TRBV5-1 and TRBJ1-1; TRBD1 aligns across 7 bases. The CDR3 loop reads CASSPTGRVNTEAFF. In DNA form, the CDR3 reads TGCGCCAGCAGTCCGACAGGGAGAGTGAACACTGAAGCTTTCTTT. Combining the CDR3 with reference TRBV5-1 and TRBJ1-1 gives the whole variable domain KAGVTQTPRYLIKTRGQQVTLSCSPISGHRSVSWYQQTPGQGLQFLFEYFSETQRNKGNFPGRFSGRQFSNSRSEMNVSTLELGDSALYLCASSPTGRVNTEAFFGQGTRLTVV.